This T cell receptor (beta chain) derives from a study of shared clonotypes between healthy human individuals (dated by TCRdb to the early 2020s). Study-wide context: Three men and two women, aged 18 to 49 years, made up the cohort. For each donor, CD4 naive and CD4 memory were each run on three plates, CD8 naive on two plates, and CD8 memory on one plate. The study deeply sequenced blood TCR repertoires of five healthy adults to estimate repertoire size and the extent of clonotype sharing between individuals. Libraries were prepared and TCR repertoires were sequenced by different laboratories using diverse techniques, in order to increase sequencing depth and limit assay-specific biases. Between about 0.8 and 9 billion PBMCs per donor were obtained by leukapheresis.

Comment on this clone: The antigen this receptor binds is unknown. The record has no base qualities; no much larger clone is one base away. Other nucleotide sequences from this sample produce the same CDR3.

General conclusions and limits of the study: Across four donors, 4.5% to 6.5% of naive CD4, 3% to 3.5% of naive CD8, 2% to 2.5% of memory CD4, and approximately 0.4% of memory CD8 clonotypes were shared. Higher generation probabilities were observed for clonotypes shared by all four sorted-subset donors than for non-shared clonotypes. Based on pairwise subsampling, the degree of clonotype sharing among donors was expected to be affected by sequencing depth. Incomplete sequencing was indicated by rarefaction of sorted-subset datasets, despite the large sequencing depth. Only blood was sampled, and tissue TCR repertoires likely differ from those in blood. Because the study included a small number of donors, the genetic and exposure-history diversity represented was limited. Larger estimated clonotype richness was generally found for naive subsets than for memory subsets.

Healthy HIV-negative adults with no recently reported acute infections or vaccinations were included as donors. Only Caucasian adults living in Nashville, Tennessee, USA were represented among the donors. CD4+ T cells were enriched through magnetic negative selection, after which naive cells were positively selected on CD45RA and the remaining negative fraction served as the memory subset. Blood was collected by leukapheresis, and PBMCs were isolated by Ficoll-Histopaque density gradient centrifugation and then cryopreserved in liquid nitrogen vapor phase. Purity and quantity of every magnetically sorted T cell population were checked by analytical flow cytometry. Each sorted fraction had its genomic DNA isolated and then quantified by UV absorbance on a Nanodrop 2000c. Using the deep immunoSEQ assay, multiplex PCR amplified TCR CDR3 regions from genomic DNA. Genomic DNA extracted from each cell subset was distributed evenly over all wells of several immunoSEQ 96-well plates, and each plate served as one replicate. For sorted subsets, each replicate PCR was loaded with 200 ng genomic DNA, equivalent to 30,000 to 35,000 T cell genomes. Purified libraries were quantified with a Qubit 3.0 fluorometer, sized on a Bioanalyzer 2100, and re-quantified with the KAPA Library Quantification kit. Each immunoSEQ 96-well plate was sequenced on its own single-read 150-cycle Illumina NextSeq 550 flow cell. The source study handled its data this way. Because the immunoSEQ output held only junctional sequences and lacked quality scores, the filtering could not match the filtering applied to full-length reads. To assign V/J genes and CDR3, sequences were annotated against IMGT germline references using PyIR, a Python wrapper for IgBLAST v1.9. Reads were filtered out if the reads had weak V/J assignments (E-value above 1e-6), no CDR3, stop codons, out-of-frame junctions, or ambiguous translated residues. V3J clonotypes were defined as sequences sharing an identical inferred V gene, J gene, and CDR3 amino acid sequence. The percentage overlap between two repertoires was calculated by dividing the number of shared unique clonotypes by the size of the smaller repertoire. RTK rarefaction, the Chao1 estimator, and Recon v2.1 estimates of unobserved clonotypes were used to assess repertoire richness. Generation probabilities for all TCRbeta clonotypes obtained by the gDNA method from a handful of donors were computed using OLGA. The source is immuneACCESS, and TCRdb retained only in-frame sequences with V and J called. Part of the clones is not carried over; for the studies checked, unresolved V genes explain less than half of this, and the remainder is unexplained. The V and J calls and clone size are taken from that table; D and trimming were inferred from the DNA. In this sample the table shows 2 million to 2.5 million clones, 85% to 95% of which occur a single time. In total, the top ten clones hold around 0.4% of the sample.

This TCR was sampled from a man between 18 and 35 years old in good health. Some clones in this sample may be carry-over from other donors' samples. The specimen sequenced was naive CD4+ T cells from PBMCs. The sample's cell subset or site label, decoded: CD45RA+ positively selected.

The CDR3 region has the sequence CASSLEGTDTQYF. The DNA reads TGTGCCAGCAGCTTGGAAGGGACAGATACGCAGTATTTT. In this chain, TRBV5-5 is recombined with TRBJ2-3, with the identity of the D gene unclear. The germline V gene (reference sequence) specifies SGHKS as CDR1 and YYEKEE as CDR2. Trimming at the junction amounts to 0 bases on V and 3 bases on J, and the germline ends lie 5 bases apart. Taken from cysteine to phenylalanine, the CDR3 has 13 residues. Only the CDR3 portion is preserved as DNA: 39 bases, with reading frame beginning at the first base.